The present T cell receptor beta chain was sequenced within a study of blood T cell repertoires in COVID-19. Study overall: COVID-19 samples from acute and convalescent phases originated in the United States, Italy and Spain. From T cells, B-cell-depleted T cells, or PBMCs came the material, which was cDNA or gDNA.

Profiling relied on immunoSEQ multiplex PCR, and the TCRdb table lists in-frame clones only, not all of them. The profile shows about 300,000 clones, about 88% of them singletons. J was trimmed by 5 bases and V by 4 bases; bases with no gene match: 7. Per the germline V gene, CDR1 is LNHDA and CDR2 is SQIVND (reference sequence). CDR3 size: 15 residues. The chain combines TRBV19 with TRBJ2-5; 10 nucleotides match TRBD2. The source of this sequence is a human donor with COVID-19, enrolled during active disease. The donor label of this sample is uncertain. The source material was peripheral blood. The CDR3, as DNA: TGTGCCAGTAGTAGTGCCGGGACTAGCGTTGAGACCCAGTACTTC. Its protein is CASSSAGTSVETQYF.